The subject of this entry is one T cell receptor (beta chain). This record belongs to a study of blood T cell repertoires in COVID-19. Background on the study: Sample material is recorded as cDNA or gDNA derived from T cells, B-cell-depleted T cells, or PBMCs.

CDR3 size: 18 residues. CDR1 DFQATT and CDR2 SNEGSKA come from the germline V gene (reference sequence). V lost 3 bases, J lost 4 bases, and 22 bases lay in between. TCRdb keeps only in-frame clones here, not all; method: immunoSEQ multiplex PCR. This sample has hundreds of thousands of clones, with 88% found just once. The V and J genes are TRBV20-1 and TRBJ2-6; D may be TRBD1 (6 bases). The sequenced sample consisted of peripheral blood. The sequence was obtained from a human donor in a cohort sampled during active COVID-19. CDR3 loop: CSASSGTPTLPGANVLTF. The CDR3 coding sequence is TGCAGTGCTAGTTCCGGGACACCGACCTTACCCGGGGCCAACGTCCTGACTTTC.